This TCR beta chain was documented in a study of vaccination and CD4 T cells after COVID-19. Points from the study as a whole: Clonotypes reactive to SARS-CoV-2 had a median that went up from roughly 21 to 40, but not significantly.

Treatment meaning: roughly 10-day PBMC culture with coronavirus spike peptide pools or control peptides (ViraFEST assay). Negative selection purified CD4+ T cells after 10 days of culture. The study sequenced cultured CD4+ T cell DNA using the Oncomine TCR Beta short-read assay. A single record per CDR3 protein comes from TCRdb applying MiXCR to the PCR reads. The table records 12,000 to 15,000 distinct CDR3 sequences, about 46% of them present only once. The length of the CDR3 is 16 residues. Per the germline V gene, CDR1 is LNHDA and CDR2 is SQIVND (reference sequence). The V gene lost 3 bases and the J gene lost 7 bases, with 18 bases spanning the gap. This clonotype has just a few counts. Its specificity is not known.

This chain joins TRBV19 and TRBJ1-4; TRBD1 might be the D (5 bases). Sequencing was done on a sample of CD4+ T cells from blood, cultured in vitro. This TCR came from a human donor who had recovered from COVID-19. The CDR3 DNA sequence: TGTGCCAGTAGTATCCGACAGCGTCGCGGGGTTGAAAAACTGTTTTTT. Its protein is CASSIRQRRGVEKLFF.